Sequencing of this TCR beta chain was carried out in a study of Graves' ophthalmopathy and Graves' hyperthyroidism. Study background: Before any treatment was given, at initial diagnosis, peripheral blood was collected.

Study observations and caveats: Blood also carried most expanded thyroid clonotypes exceeding 0.001 frequency.

The sequenced template was RNA, covering the TCR beta CDR3 region. HTBI primers primed a first-round RT-PCR, and a second-round multiplex PCR followed. TCRdb passed the multiplex PCR reads through MiXCR, listing each CDR3 protein once. The data show about 400,000 distinct CDR3 sequences, 15% to 19% seen once. Germline CDR1 reads MNHNS; CDR2 reads SASEGT. V was pared by 7 bases and J by 4 bases, with 7 bases of the junction left unmatched. The CDR3 sequence is 14 residues long. This clonotype was counted at least ten times. Its specificity is not known. This clonotype was sampled from a woman in her late teens or twenties with stable Graves' hyperthyroidism. Sequencing was performed on peripheral blood. This chain connects TRBV6-1 to TRBJ2-7; 10 nucleotides agree with TRBD1. The DNA for the CDR3 is TGTGCCAGCAAACTGGGACAGGGGCGGTACGAGCAGTACTTC. Protein sequence: CASKLGQGRYEQYF.